Each of the 12 T cell receptor beta chains below was sequenced from the same sample in a study of CD8+ T cells in alopecia areata. Extracted RNA was reverse transcribed, and the resulting cDNA served as sequencing template. Repertoires were generated with immunoSEQ multiplex PCR, while TCRdb's copy carries only in-frame clones and drops some. The table includes approximately 180,000 clones, roughly 60% detected once. The input for sequencing was CD4+ T cells sorted from blood, taken at week 0. The origin of the receptors is a human donor with alopecia areata.

V usage is TRBV7-2 and J usage is TRBJ1-2; D is uncertain. This CDR3 spans 14 amino acids. Trimming removed 2 bases at V and 3 bases at J, with 10 bases between. Germline V lookup: CDR1 SGHTA, CDR2 FQGNSA. The DNA for the CDR3 is TGTGCCAGCAGCTTATTCGCATCCGACTATGGCTACACCTTC. It translates to CASSLFASDYGYTF.

This clone has a handful of counts. The V gene is TRBV25-1, the J gene TRBJ2-7; possible D gene TRBD1, 6 bases. V shed 1 base and J shed 4 bases, with 11 bases lying between them. The CDR3 has 14 amino acids. In germline, CDR1 is MGHDK, CDR2 SYGVNS. The CDR3 DNA is TGTGCCAGCAGTGAATCCCACAGGGAGTACGAGCAGTACTTC. It is translated as CASSESHREYEQYF.

This clone was observed a handful of times. An end of the junction differs from the germline gene, which may be a read error. This chain links TRBV30 with TRBJ2-7; the match to TRBD1 covers 9 bases. CDR1 is GTSNPN and CDR2 is SVGIG in the germline V gene (reference sequence). The CDR3 loop spans 11 amino acids. The CDR3 loop reads CAWTSGQGLNF. The CDR3 nucleotides are TGTGCCTGGACGTCCGGACAGGGGTTGAACTTC.

Only a few counts were recorded for this clone. The rearrangement uses TRBV29-1 and TRBJ2-3; the D gene is possibly TRBD2 (5 bases). V was clipped by 7 bases and J by 0 bases, with 11 bases between them. The CDR3 loop spans 13 amino acids. Germline loops: CDR1 SQVTM, CDR2 ANQGSEA. CDR3 in DNA: TGCAGCGGCGGGCAGGCTAGCACAGATACGCAGTATTTT. This codes for CSGGQASTDTQYF.

This clone was seen a handful of times. The chain uses TRBV11-2 and TRBJ1-3; D unclear. The CDR3 runs to 12 residues. Trimming took 5 bases from V and 7 from J, leaving 9 bases between them. The germline gives CDR1 SGHAT, CDR2 FQNNGV. The CDR3 sequence: CASSTNGNTIYF. The CDR3 bases are TGTGCCAGCAGCACCAATGGGAACACCATATATTTT.

The chain uses TRBV5-1 and TRBJ2-3, with 8 bases identical to TRBD2. The germline V gene has CDR1 SGHRS and CDR2 YFSETQ. This CDR3 region has 16 residues. Trimming removed 0 bases from V and 0 bases from J; junction bases left unmatched: 3. The CDR3 sequence: CASSLVRGASTDTQYF. The DNA for the CDR3 is TGCGCCAGCAGCTTGGTGCGGGGGGCTAGCACAGATACGCAGTATTTT.

The chain uses TRBV7-8 and TRBJ1-5; TRBD1 is a possible D gene (5 bases). Germline lookup yields CDR1 SGHVS and CDR2 FQNEAQ. The V end was cut by 1 base, the J end by 5 bases, with 18 bases between. This CDR3 has 17 amino acids. CDR3 region: CASSLGVMGRRDQPQHF. CDR3 bases: TGTGCCAGCAGCTTAGGAGTTATGGGGCGCCGAGATCAGCCCCAGCATTTT. The whole variable domain, remainder taken from reference TRBV7-8 and TRBJ1-5, is GAGVSQSPRYKVAKRGQDVALRCDPISGHVSLFWYQQALGQGPEFLTYFQNEAQLDKSGLPSDRFFAERPEGSVSTLKIQRTQQEDSAVYLCASSLGVMGRRDQPQHFGDGTRLSIL.

In this sample, this clone turned up a few times. This sequence joins TRBV30 and TRBJ1-2; 11 bases match TRBD1. Germline V CDR1 and CDR2: GTSNPN, SVGIG (reference sequence). The CDR3 loop spans 12 amino acids. In DNA form, the CDR3 reads TGTTCGACGGACAGGGGGCTGCGTGGCTACACCTTC. Encoded protein: CSTDRGLRGYTF.

As DNA, the CDR3 is TGCAGCGTTGAGGAGGGGAACGCTGGAAACACCATATATTTT. Translation: CSVEEGNAGNTIYF. V usage is TRBV29-1 and J usage is TRBJ1-3, with D perhaps matching TRBD1 (5 bases). V was clipped by 3 bases and J by 2 bases, with 11 bases between them. Germline CDR1 and CDR2: SQVTM and ANQGSEA. There are 14 residues in the CDR3.

This clone occurred a few times. The chain is built from TRBV5-4 and TRBJ2-1, with TRBD1 matching 10 bases. Germline trimming cut 4 bases from V and 7 bases from J; bases unmatched to any gene: 8. CDR1 SGHNT and CDR2 YYREEE come from the germline V gene (reference sequence). This CDR3 comprises 15 residues. CDR3 protein: CASSPPGQGTNEQFF. CDR3 DNA: TGTGCCAGCAGCCCGCCGGGACAGGGGACGAATGAGCAGTTCTTC.

This chain links TRBV4-3 with TRBJ1-2, with D perhaps TRBD1 (6 bases). V lost 1 base to trimming and J lost 8 bases, with 17 bases between them. The CDR3 is made up of 15 amino acids. From germline, CDR1 is LGHNA and CDR2 YSLEER. Here the CDR3 DNA reads TGCGCCAGCAGCCAAGGCTCGGGGGGCGCACGGGGCTACACCTTC. Protein: CASSQGSGGARGYTF.

This clone came up a few times. The rearrangement joins TRBV15 to TRBJ1-6; possibly TRBD1 for D (6 bases). Trimming left V 0 bases short and J 9 bases short, with 15 bases between. The CDR3 has 16 amino acids. Germline assignment: CDR1 LNHNV and CDR2 YYDKDF (reference sequence). The CDR3 here is CATSRDRGGGISPLHF. CDR3 DNA sequence: TGTGCCACCAGCAGAGATCGGGGAGGGGGTATTTCACCCCTCCACTTT.